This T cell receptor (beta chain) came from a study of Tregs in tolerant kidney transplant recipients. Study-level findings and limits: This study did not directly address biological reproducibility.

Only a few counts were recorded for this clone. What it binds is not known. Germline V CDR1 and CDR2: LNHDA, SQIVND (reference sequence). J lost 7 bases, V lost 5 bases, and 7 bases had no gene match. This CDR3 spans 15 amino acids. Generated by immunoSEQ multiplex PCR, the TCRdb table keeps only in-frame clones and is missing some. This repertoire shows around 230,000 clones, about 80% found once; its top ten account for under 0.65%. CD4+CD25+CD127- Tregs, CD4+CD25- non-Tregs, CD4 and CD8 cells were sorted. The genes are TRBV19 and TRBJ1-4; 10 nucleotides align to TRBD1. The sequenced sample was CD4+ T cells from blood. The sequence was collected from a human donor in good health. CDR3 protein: CASSPRQGAGEKLFF. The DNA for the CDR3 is TGTGCCAGTAGTCCCCGACAGGGGGCCGGTGAAAAACTGTTTTTT.